This T cell receptor beta chain originates from a study of blood T cell repertoires in COVID-19. Whole-study context: Sources were T cells, B-cell-depleted T cells, or PBMCs; the material itself was cDNA or gDNA.

This CDR3 region has 15 residues. Germline CDR1 MNHNS, CDR2 SASEGT. Unmatched junction bases numbered 11, after V lost 3 bases and J lost 7 bases. Profiled with immunoSEQ multiplex PCR; TCRdb holds only in-frame clones, not every one. The sample records some 150,000 clones, around 83% being singletons. The material sequenced was peripheral blood. The chain recombines TRBV6-1 with TRBJ2-7, with TRBD1 matching 8 bases. This clonotype was sampled from a human donor with acute or convalescent COVID-19. The donor label of this sample is uncertain. In nucleotides, the CDR3 is TGTGCCAGCAGTGACAGACAGGGGCCCACTGGAGAGCAGTACTTC. Translated: CASSDRQGPTGEQYF.